One T cell receptor beta chain is described in this entry. At one end the junction does not follow the germline gene, possibly because of a read error. Germline CDR1 and CDR2: SSHAT and FNYEAQ (reference sequence). CDR3 length equals 15 residues. The data stem from a study of blood T cell repertoires in COVID-19. Generated by immunoSEQ multiplex PCR, the TCRdb table keeps only in-frame clones and is missing some. The repertoire holds under 250,000 clones, with about 83% as singletons. Sequenced sample: peripheral blood. This receptor was obtained from a woman aged 50 to 60 with acute or convalescent COVID-19. The genes are TRBV7-7 and TRBJ2-1, with 10 bases aligning to TRBD2. In DNA, the CDR3 is TGTGCTAGCAGCTTAAGTCTAGCGGGAGTCAATGAGCAGTTCTTC. It encodes CASSLSLAGVNEQFF.